The clone carrying this T cell receptor beta chain was picked up a small number of times. Its cognate antigen is unknown. In germline, CDR1 is MDHEN, CDR2 SYDVKM. This CDR3 comprises 14 residues. The data originate from a study of identical twins. TCRdb re-called the 5' RACE reads through MiXCR, storing one row per CDR3 protein. The data hold some 500,000 distinct CDR3 sequences, with roughly an eighth observed a single time. Study-wide results and caveats: Insertions ran lower in abundant cord blood beta clonotypes, though not in memory repertoires. Those out-of-frame alpha sequences shared by twins showed an excess of low generation probability.

These data were also filed under a second study, of yellow fever vaccine responses in identical twins.

The J gene is TRBJ2-1, the V gene TRBV28; D is tentatively TRBD1 or TRBD2 (5 bases each). The TCR originated in a woman younger than 35 in good health. Material: CD4+ T cells sorted from blood. The CDR3 DNA reads as TGTGCGGTTGAGGGGATAAAGGCCTACAATGAGCAGTTCTTC. As protein: CAVEGIKAYNEQFF.